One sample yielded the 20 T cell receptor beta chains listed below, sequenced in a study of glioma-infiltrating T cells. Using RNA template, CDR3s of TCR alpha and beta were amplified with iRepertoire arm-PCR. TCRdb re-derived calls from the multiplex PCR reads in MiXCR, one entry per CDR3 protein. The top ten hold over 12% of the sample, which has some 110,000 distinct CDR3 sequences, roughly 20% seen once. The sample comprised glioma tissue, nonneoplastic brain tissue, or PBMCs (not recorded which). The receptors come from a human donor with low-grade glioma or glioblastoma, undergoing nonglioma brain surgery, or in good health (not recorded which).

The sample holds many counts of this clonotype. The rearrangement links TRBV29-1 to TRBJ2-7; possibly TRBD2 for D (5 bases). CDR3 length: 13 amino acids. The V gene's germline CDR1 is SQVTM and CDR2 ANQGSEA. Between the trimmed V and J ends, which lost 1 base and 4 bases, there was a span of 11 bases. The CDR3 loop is CSVEAPEGYEQYF. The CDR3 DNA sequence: TGCAGCGTTGAAGCCCCCGAGGGATACGAGCAGTACTTC.

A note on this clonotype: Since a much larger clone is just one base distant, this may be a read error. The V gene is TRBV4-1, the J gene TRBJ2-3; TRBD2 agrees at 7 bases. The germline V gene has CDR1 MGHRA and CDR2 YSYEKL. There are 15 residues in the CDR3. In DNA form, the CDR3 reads TGCGCCAGCAGCGGGACGCGGGAGCCCACAGGTACGCAGTATTTT. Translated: CASSGTREPTGTQYF.

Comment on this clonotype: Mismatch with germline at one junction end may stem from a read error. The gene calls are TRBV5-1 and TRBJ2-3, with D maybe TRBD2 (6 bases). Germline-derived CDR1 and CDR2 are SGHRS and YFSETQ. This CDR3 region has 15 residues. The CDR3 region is CARRLRGRQTAPQSF. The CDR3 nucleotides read TGCGCCCGCCGCCTGAGAGGGAGGCAGACAGCTCCGCAGTCTTTT.

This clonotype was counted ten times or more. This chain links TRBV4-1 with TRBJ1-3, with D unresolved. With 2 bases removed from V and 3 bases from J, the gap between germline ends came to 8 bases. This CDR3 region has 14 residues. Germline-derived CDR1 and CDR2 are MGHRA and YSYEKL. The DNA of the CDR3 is TGCGCCAGCAGCCAATTAGTCGGTGGAAACACCATATATTTT. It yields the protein CASSQLVGGNTIYF.

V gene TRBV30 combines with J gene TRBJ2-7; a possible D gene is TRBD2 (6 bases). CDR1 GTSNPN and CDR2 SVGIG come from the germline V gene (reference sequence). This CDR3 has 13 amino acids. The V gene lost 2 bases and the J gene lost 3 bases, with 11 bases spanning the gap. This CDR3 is CAWSFGGGYEQYF. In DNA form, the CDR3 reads TGTGCCTGGAGTTTCGGGGGAGGCTACGAGCAGTACTTC. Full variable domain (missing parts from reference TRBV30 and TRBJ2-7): SQTIHQWPATLVQPVGSPLSLECTVEGTSNPNLYWYRQAAGRGLQLLFYSVGIGQISSEVPQNLSASRPQDRQFILSSKKLLLSDSGFYLCAWSFGGGYEQYFGPGTRLTVT.

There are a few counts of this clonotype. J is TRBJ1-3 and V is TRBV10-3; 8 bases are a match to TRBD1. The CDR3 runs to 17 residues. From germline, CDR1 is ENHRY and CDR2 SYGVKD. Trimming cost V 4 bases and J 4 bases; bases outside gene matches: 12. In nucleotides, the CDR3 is TGTGCCATCAGTGGATCAGATGGACAGGGAGTGGGAAACACCATATATTTT. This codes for CAISGSDGQGVGNTIYF.

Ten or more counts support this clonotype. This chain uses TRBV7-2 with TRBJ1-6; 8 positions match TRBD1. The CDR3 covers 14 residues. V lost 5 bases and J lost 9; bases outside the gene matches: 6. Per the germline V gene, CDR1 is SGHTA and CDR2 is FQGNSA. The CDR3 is CASSLPQGASPLHF. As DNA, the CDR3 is TGTGCCAGCAGCCTTCCGCAGGGGGCTTCACCCCTCCACTTT.

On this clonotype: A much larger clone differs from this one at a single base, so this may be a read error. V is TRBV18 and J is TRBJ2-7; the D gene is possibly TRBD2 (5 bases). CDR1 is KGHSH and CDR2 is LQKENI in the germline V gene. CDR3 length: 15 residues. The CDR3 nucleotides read TGTGCCAGCTCACCACCTTCTCCTAGCTCCTACGGGCAGTACTTC. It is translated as CASSPPSPSSYGQYF.

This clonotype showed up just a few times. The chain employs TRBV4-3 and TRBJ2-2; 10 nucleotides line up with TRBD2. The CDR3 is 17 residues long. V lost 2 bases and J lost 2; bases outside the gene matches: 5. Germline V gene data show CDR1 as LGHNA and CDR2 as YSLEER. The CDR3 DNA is TGCGCCAGCAGCCAATTCCCTAGCGGGAGTAACACCGGGGAGCTGTTTTTT. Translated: CASSQFPSGSNTGELFF.

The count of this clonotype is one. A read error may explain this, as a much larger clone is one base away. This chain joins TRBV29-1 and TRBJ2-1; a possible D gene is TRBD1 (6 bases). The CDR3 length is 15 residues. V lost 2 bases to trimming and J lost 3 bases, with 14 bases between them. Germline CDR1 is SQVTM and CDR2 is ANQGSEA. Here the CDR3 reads CSVESLVGHYNEQFF. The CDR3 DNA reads TGCAGCGTTGAATCCCTTGTGGGACACTACAATGAGCAGTTCTTC.

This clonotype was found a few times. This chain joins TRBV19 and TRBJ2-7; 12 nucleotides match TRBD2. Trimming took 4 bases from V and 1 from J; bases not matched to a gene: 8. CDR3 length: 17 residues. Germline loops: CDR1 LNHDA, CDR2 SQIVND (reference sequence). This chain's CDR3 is CASSRLAGESTSYEQYF. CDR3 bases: TGTGCCAGTAGTAGACTAGCGGGAGAATCAACATCCTACGAGCAGTACTTC.

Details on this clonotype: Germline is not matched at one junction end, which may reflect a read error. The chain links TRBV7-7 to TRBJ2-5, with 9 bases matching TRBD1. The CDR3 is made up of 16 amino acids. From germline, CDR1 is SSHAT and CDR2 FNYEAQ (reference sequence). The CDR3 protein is CASSSGRTGEQETQYF. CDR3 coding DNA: TGTGCTAGCAGCTCCGGAAGGACAGGGGAGCAAGAGACCCAGTACTTC.

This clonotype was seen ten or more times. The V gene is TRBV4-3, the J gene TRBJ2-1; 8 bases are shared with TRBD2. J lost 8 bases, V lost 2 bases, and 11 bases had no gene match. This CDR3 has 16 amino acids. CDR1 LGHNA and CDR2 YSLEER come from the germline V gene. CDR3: CASSQMTGGPVDEQFF. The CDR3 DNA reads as TGCGCCAGCAGCCAAATGACGGGAGGGCCGGTAGATGAGCAGTTCTTC.

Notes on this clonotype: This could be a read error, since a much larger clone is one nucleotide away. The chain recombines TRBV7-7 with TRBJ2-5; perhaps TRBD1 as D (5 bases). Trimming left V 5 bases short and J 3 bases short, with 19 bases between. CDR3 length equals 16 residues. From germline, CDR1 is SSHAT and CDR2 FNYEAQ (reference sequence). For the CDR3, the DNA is TGTGCCAGCAGCCTTACCCCCTTTGCCAGGGAAGAGACCCAGTACTTC. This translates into CASSLTPFAREETQYF.

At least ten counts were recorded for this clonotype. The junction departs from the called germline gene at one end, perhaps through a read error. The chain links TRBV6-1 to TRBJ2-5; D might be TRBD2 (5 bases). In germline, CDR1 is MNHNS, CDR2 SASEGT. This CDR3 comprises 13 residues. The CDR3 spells CASSEVPALRENF. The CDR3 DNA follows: TGTGCCAGCAGTGAAGTCCCGGCCCTTAGGGAGAACTTC.

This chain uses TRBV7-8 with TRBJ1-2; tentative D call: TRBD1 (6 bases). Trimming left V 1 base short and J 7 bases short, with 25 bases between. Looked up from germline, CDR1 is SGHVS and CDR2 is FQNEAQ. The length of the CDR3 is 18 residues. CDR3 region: CASSLVSKLRQASGGYTF. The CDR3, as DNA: TGTGCCAGCAGCTTAGTGTCCAAATTGAGACAGGCATCGGGTGGCTACACCTTC.

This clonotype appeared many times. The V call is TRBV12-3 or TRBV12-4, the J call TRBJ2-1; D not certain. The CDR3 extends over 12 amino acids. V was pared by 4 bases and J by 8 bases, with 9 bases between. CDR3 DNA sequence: TGTGCCAGCAGTTCTTTTTCCGATGAGCAGTTCTTC. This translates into CASSSFSDEQFF.

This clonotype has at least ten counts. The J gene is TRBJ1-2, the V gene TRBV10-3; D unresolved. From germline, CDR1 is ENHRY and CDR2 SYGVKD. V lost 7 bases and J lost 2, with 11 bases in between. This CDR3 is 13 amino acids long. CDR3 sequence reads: CAITQDHNYGYTF. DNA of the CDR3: TGTGCCATCACCCAGGACCACAACTATGGCTACACCTTC.

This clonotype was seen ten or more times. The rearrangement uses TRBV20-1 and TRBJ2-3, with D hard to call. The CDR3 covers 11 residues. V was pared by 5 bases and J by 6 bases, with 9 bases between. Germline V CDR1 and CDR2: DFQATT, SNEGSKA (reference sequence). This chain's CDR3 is CSALKEDTQYF. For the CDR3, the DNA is TGCAGTGCTTTGAAGGAGGATACGCAGTATTTT.

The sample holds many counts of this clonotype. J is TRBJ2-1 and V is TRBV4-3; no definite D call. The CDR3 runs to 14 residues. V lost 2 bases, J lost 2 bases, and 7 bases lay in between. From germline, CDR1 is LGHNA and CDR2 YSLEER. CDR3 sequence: CASSQSAAYNEQFF. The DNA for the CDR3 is TGCGCCAGCAGCCAATCGGCGGCCTACAATGAGCAGTTCTTC.